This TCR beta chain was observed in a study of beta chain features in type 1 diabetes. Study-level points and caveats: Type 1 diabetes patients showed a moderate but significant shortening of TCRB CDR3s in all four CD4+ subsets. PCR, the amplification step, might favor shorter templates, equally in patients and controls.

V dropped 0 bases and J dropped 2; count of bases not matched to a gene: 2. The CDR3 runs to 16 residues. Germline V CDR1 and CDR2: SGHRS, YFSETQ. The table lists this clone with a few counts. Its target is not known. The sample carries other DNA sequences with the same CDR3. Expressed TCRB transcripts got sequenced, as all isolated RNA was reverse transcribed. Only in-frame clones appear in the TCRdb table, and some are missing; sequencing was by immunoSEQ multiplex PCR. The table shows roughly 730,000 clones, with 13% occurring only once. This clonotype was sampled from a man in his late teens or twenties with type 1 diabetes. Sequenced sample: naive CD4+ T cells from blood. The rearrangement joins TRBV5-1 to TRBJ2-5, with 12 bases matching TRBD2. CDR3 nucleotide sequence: TGCGCCAGCAGCTTGGTTCTAGCGGGGGGGCAAGAGACCCAGTACTTC. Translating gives CASSLVLAGGQETQYF.